This T cell receptor (beta chain) was obtained from a study of blood T cell repertoires in COVID-19. Study in general: Material from acute and convalescent COVID-19 was sourced from the United States, Italy and Spain.

V was clipped by 0 bases and J by 3 bases; unmatched bases: 4. Germline V lookup: CDR1 SGHNT, CDR2 YYREEE (reference sequence). The CDR3 totals 16 residues. The authors' processing: Reference gene primer amplification yielded estimated nucleated cell counts. Here immunoSEQ multiplex PCR was the method, and the copy in TCRdb shows in-frame clones only, minus some. That table is the source of V, J and clone size, and D and trimming were worked out from the DNA. The data show 87,000 or so clones, about nine tenths seen once. V usage is TRBV5-4 and J usage is TRBJ2-5; 11 bases agree with TRBD1. Sequenced: peripheral blood. This receptor was obtained from a woman at least 80 years old with acute or convalescent COVID-19. CDR3: CASSLGTGGLKETQYF. In DNA, the CDR3 is TGTGCCAGCAGCTTGGGGACAGGGGGCCTAAAAGAGACCCAGTACTTC.